This TCR beta chain emerged from a study of T cell clonotyping in hematopoietic cell transplantation. The study's findings and limits: At the given depth, recipient repertoires were over 95% de novo clonotypes.

Turning to this clone: The antigen is undetermined.

The ends were cut back, 4 bases at V and 5 bases at J, with 12 bases in the middle. There are 13 residues in the CDR3. Germline CDR1 reads SQVTM; CDR2 reads ANQGSEA. Profiling relied on immunoSEQ multiplex PCR, and the TCRdb table lists in-frame clones only, not all of them. This sample has about 14,000 clones; approximately 90% occur once, and the top ten carry roughly 13%. The TCR originated in a male patient in his fifties or sixties who had an allogeneic stem cell transplant from an unrelated donor, so T cells may come from the graft donor. Some clones in this sample may be carry-over from other donors' samples. The sample was PBMCs, taken 100 days after allogeneic stem cell transplant. V and J are TRBV29-1 and TRBJ2-1; either TRBD1 or TRBD2 may supply D (6 bases each). DNA for the CDR3: TGCAGCGTTGGTTCAGGGGAGGACAATGAGCAGTTCTTC. Its translation is CSVGSGEDNEQFF.